Listed below are T cell receptor beta chains from one sample, sequenced in a study of blood T cell repertoires in COVID-19. Produced via immunoSEQ multiplex PCR; TCRdb's table is partial and in-frame only. In the table there are approximately 44,000 clones, 70% to 90% of which are singletons. The sequenced sample consisted of peripheral blood. The origin of the receptors is a man in his fifties or sixties with acute or convalescent COVID-19. Each CDR3 is given with its conserved first and last residue. D genes are given only for firm matches. Some rows have no size entry. The others give once, few or many, or a class for an expanded clone.

d_gene | j_gene | abundance | v_gene | CDR3nt | CDR3aa
. | TRBJ1-5 | . | TRBV6-5 | TGTGCCAGCAGTTACTTAGGGGGTTGGCCCCAGCATTTT | CASSYLGGWPQHF
. | TRBJ2-1 | medium-sized | TRBV3-1/TRBV3-2 | TGTGCCAGCAGCCAAGAAATGTCGACAGCCCGTCCCCGATCGTACAATGAGCAGTTCTTC | CASSQEMSTARPRSYNEQFF
TRBD1 | TRBJ1-3 | . | TRBV2 | TGTGCCAGCAGTCTCCTCAGGGGGAGCTCTGGAAACACCATATATTTT | CASSLLRGSSGNTIYF
. | TRBJ1-2 | . | TRBV5-5 | TGTGCCAGCAGCTTGGGTGGGCAGGGGAACTATGGCTACACCTTC | CASSLGGQGNYGYTF
TRBD1 | TRBJ2-7 | . | TRBV6-5 | TGTGCCAGCAGATCCACGGCAGGGGGCTACGAGCAGTACTTC | CASRSTAGGYEQYF
. | TRBJ2-4 | . | TRBV3-1/TRBV3-2 | TGTGCCAGCAGCCAAAGGACAGAAAACATTCAGTACTTC | CASSQRTENIQYF
. | TRBJ2-5 | . | TRBV4-3 | TGCGCCAGCAGCCAAGATTGGAGCCAAGAGACCCAGTACTTC | CASSQDWSQETQYF
TRBD2 | TRBJ2-5 | . | TRBV30 | TGTGCCTGGAGTGTACTAGCGGGGACAGAGACCCAGTACTTC | CAWSVLAGTETQYF
TRBD1 | TRBJ2-3 | . | TRBV7-6 | TGTGCCAGCAGCTTAGGAGCAGGGGGCGCATTAACAGATACGCAGTATTTT | CASSLGAGGALTDTQYF
. | TRBJ2-6 | . | TRBV25-1 | TGTGCCAGCAGGGCGGGGGCCTCTGGGGCCAACGTCCTGACTTTC | CASRAGASGANVLTF
. | TRBJ1-1 | . | TRBV27 | TGTGCCAGCAGTTTAGCTTCAACAGGGTACCTCGACGCTGAAGCTTTCTTT | CASSLASTGYLDAEAFF
. | TRBJ2-2 | . | TRBV3-1/TRBV3-2 | TGTGCCAGCAGCCATGGACAGAGGGCCGGGGAGCTGTTTTTT | CASSHGQRAGELFF
TRBD1 | TRBJ2-1 | . | TRBV7-6 | TGTGCCAGCAGCACGGGACAGGGCTCCTACAATGAGCAGTTCTTC | CASSTGQGSYNEQFF
. | TRBJ1-5 | . | TRBV2 | TGTGCCAGCAGTGAAACGGGTTATCAGCCCCAGCATTTT | CASSETGYQPQHF
. | TRBJ2-1 | . | TRBV19 | TGTGCCAGTACCGAGGGAGAGTCCTACAATGAGCAGTTCTTC | CASTEGESYNEQFF
TRBD2 | TRBJ2-2 | . | TRBV4-1 | TGCGCCAGCTCCGTAGCGGGGAACACCGGGGAGCTGTTTTTT | CASSVAGNTGELFF
. | TRBJ1-4 | . | TRBV30 | TGTGCCCTCCCGGGGGGCCCTAATGAAAAACTGTTTTTT | CALPGGPNEKLFF
. | TRBJ1-5 | . | TRBV19 | TGTGCCAGTACTACGCTGCGGGGGGCGGATCAGCCCCAGCATTTT | CASTTLRGADQPQHF
TRBD2 | TRBJ2-3 | . | TRBV5-4 | TGTGCCAGCAGCTCATCTGGGGGACTAGCGGGTACAGATACGCAGTATTTT | CASSSSGGLAGTDTQYF
. | TRBJ1-3 | . | TRBV30 | TGTGCCTGGGGGGGAGCAAAATGGCCCTCTGGAAACACCATATATTTT | CAWGGAKWPSGNTIYF
. | TRBJ1-1 | . | TRBV10-2 | TGCGCCAGCAAACTAAGCGGGGGCACTGAAGCTTTCTTT | CASKLSGGTEAFF
TRBD1 | TRBJ1-1 | . | TRBV9 | TGTGCCAGCAGCGTCCTACAGGGGGCCTATACTGAAGCTTTCTTT | CASSVLQGAYTEAFF